The 7 T cell receptor beta chains below all came from one sample that was sequenced in a study of T cell responses to AZD1222 COVID-19 vaccine. Sequenced by immunoSEQ multiplex PCR; TCRdb stores in-frame clones only, minus some. The sample shows about 110,000 clones, approximately 86% of them seen only once. The starting material was peripheral blood, obtained on day 0 of AZD1222 vaccination. These TCRs come from an adult in good health.

This clone was detected only once. The V gene is TRBV28, the J gene TRBJ2-4; a weak D match, TRBD2 (5 bases). Per the germline V gene, CDR1 is MDHEN and CDR2 is SYDVKM. CDR3 size: 12 residues. V lost 9 bases and J lost 10, with 16 bases in between. The CDR3 DNA sequence: TGTGCCAGAACGACCGCACTAGGAATTCAGTACTTC. Its translation: CARTTALGIQYF.

The chain couples TRBV15 to TRBJ1-4; D may be TRBD1 (5 bases). The germline CDR1 and CDR2 sequences are LNHNV and YYDKDF (reference sequence). This CDR3 comprises 16 residues. Trimming took 9 bases from V and 7 from J, leaving 24 bases between them. DNA of the CDR3: TGTGCCACGACCTCACGCGGGGGTACGGTGGGTGAAAAACTGTTTTTT. It specifies CATTSRGGTVGEKLFF.

V gene TRBV5-6 combines with J gene TRBJ1-1; D might be TRBD1 (6 bases). Germline V CDR1 and CDR2: SGHDT, YYEEEE. Trimming took off 4 bases at V and 2 bases at J, with 15 bases between the two ends. The CDR3 extends over 15 amino acids. The CDR3 loop is CASSRRTERNTEAFF. The CDR3 DNA sequence: TGTGCCAGCAGCCGCCGGACAGAACGCAACACTGAAGCTTTCTTT.

CDR3 DNA sequence: TGTGCCAGCAGTTACGTACGGCTTTACGAGCAGTACTTC. Translating gives CASSYVRLYEQYF. The rearrangement uses TRBV6-6 and TRBJ2-7; no firm D call. The CDR3 is made up of 13 amino acids. V lost 2 bases, J lost 4 bases, and 9 bases lay in between. CDR1 is MNHNY, CDR2 SVGAGI, per germline (reference sequence).

The chain combines TRBV4-2 with TRBJ1-1; D is unclear. The CDR3 covers 15 residues. Germline CDR1 LGHNA, CDR2 YNFKEQ. Trimming removed 0 bases from V and 1 base from J, with 9 bases in between. The CDR3 DNA follows: TGTGCCAGCAGCCAAGATGGGTGGGGGAACACTGAAGCTTTCTTT. Its translation: CASSQDGWGNTEAFF.

The chain employs TRBV14 and TRBJ1-2; D is unclear. CDR3 length: 14 amino acids. CDR1 SGHDN and CDR2 FVKESK come from the germline V gene. V lost 4 bases and J 6 bases, leaving 15 bases between the germline ends. The CDR3 DNA follows: TGTGCCAGCAGCCCCTACATGATAGGGCATGGCTACACCTTC. Its translation: CASSPYMIGHGYTF.

The genes are TRBV3-1 (or the pseudogene TRBV3-2) and TRBJ2-7; D call uncertain. Germline assignment: CDR1 LGHDT and CDR2 YNNKEL (reference sequence). The CDR3 has 15 amino acids. V lost 1 base to trimming and J lost 2 bases, with 12 bases between them. The CDR3 reads CASSQGVSPPYEQYF. The CDR3 DNA follows: TGTGCCAGCAGCCAAGGGGTGAGTCCCCCCTACGAGCAGTACTTC.